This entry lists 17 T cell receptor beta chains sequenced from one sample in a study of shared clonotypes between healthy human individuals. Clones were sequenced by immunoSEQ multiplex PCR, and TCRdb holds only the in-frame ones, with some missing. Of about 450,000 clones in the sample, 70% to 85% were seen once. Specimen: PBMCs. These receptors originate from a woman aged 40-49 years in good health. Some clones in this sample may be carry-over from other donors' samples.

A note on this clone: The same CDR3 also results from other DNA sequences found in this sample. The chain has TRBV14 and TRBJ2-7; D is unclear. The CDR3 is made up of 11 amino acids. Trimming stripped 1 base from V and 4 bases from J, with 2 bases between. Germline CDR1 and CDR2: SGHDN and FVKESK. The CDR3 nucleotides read TGTGCCAGCAGCCAAGCGTACGAGCAGTACTTC. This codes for CASSQAYEQYF. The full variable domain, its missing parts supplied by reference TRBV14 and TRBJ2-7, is EAGVTQFPSHSVIEKGQTVTLRCDPISGHDNLYWYRRVMGKEIKFLLHFVKESKQDESGMPNNRFLAERTGGTYSTLKVQPAELEDSGVYFCASSQAYEQYFGPGTRLTVT.

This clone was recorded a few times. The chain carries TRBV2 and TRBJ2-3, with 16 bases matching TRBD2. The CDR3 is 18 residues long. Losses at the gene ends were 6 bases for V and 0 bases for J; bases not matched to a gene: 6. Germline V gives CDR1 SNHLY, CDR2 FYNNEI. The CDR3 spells CASSSGTSGRGSTDTQYF. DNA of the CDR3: TGTGCCAGCAGCTCCGGGACTAGCGGGAGGGGTAGCACAGATACGCAGTATTTT.

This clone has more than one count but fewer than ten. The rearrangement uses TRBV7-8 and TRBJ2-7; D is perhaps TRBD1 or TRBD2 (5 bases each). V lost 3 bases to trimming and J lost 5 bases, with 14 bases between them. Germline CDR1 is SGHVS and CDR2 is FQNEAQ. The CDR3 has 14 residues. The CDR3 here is CASSLGPAWDEQYF. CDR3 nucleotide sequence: TGTGCCAGCAGCTTGGGACCCGCCTGGGACGAGCAGTACTTC.

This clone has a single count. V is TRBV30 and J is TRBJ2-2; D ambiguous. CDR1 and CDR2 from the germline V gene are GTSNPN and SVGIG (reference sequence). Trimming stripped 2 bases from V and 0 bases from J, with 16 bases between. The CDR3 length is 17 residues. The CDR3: CAWSNWVGPSNTGELFF. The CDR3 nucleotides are TGTGCCTGGAGTAACTGGGTAGGGCCATCGAACACCGGGGAGCTGTTTTTT.

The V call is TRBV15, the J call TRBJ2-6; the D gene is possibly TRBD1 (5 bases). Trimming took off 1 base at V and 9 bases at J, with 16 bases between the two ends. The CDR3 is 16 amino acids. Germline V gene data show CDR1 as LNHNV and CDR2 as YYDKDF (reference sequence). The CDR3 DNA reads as TGTGCCACCAGCAGAGTCCGTCCAGGGCCAAACAACGTCCTGACTTTC. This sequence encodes CATSRVRPGPNNVLTF.

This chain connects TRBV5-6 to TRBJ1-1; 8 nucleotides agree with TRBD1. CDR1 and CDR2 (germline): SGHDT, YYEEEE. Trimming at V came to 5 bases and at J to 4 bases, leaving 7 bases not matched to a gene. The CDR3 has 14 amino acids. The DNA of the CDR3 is TGTGCCAGCAGGTCGACAGGGGATGGCACTGAAGCTTTCTTT. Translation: CASRSTGDGTEAFF. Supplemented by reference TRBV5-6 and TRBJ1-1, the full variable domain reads DAGVTQSPTHLIKTRGQQVTLRCSPKSGHDTVSWYQQALGQGPQFIFQYYEEEERQRGNFPDRFSGHQFPNYSSELNVNALLLGDSALYLCASRSTGDGTEAFFGQGTRLTVV.

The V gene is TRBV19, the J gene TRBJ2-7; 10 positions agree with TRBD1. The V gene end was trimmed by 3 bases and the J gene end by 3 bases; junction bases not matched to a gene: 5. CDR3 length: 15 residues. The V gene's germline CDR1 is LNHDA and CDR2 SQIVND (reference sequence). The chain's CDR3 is CASSIHRDRGYEQYF. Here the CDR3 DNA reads TGTGCCAGTAGTATCCACCGGGACAGGGGCTACGAGCAGTACTTC. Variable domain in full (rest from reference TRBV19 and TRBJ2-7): DGGITQSPKYLFRKEGQNVTLSCEQNLNHDAMYWYRQDPGQGLRLIYYSQIVNDFQKGDIAEGYSVSREKKESFPLTVTSAQKNPTAFYLCASSIHRDRGYEQYFGPGTRLTVT.

The CDR3 spells CASSLNGAVTDTQYF. CDR3 nucleotide sequence: TGTGCCAGCAGCTTAAACGGGGCGGTCACAGATACGCAGTATTTT. The chain joins TRBV7-3 to TRBJ2-3, with D perhaps assigned TRBD1 or TRBD2 (5 bases each). V dropped 1 base and J dropped 2 bases, with 10 bases sitting between them. CDR1 SGHTA and CDR2 FQGTGA come from the germline V gene. There are 15 residues in the CDR3.

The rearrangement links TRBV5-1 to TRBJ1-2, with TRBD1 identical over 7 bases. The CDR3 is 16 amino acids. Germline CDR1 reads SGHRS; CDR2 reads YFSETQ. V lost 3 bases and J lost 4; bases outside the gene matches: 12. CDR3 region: CASSSGDSLPSYGYTF. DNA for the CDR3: TGCGCCAGCAGCTCGGGGGACAGTCTTCCCTCCTATGGCTACACCTTC. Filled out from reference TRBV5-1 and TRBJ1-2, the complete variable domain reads KAGVTQTPRYLIKTRGQQVTLSCSPISGHRSVSWYQQTPGQGLQFLFEYFSETQRNKGNFPGRFSGRQFSNSRSEMNVSTLELGDSALYLCASSSGDSLPSYGYTFGSGTRLTVV.

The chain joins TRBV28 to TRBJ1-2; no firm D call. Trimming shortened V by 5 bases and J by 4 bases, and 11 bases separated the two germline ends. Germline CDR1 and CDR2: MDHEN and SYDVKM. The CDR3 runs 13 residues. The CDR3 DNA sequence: TGTGCCAGCAGTCCCTTGATAGGCTATGGCTACACCTTC. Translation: CASSPLIGYGYTF.

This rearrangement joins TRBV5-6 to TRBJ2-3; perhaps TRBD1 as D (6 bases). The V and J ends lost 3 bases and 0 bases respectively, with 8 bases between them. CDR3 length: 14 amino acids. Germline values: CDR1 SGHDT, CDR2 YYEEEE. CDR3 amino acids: CASSSTGSTDTQYF. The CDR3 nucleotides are TGTGCCAGCAGCTCAACAGGGAGCACAGATACGCAGTATTTT.

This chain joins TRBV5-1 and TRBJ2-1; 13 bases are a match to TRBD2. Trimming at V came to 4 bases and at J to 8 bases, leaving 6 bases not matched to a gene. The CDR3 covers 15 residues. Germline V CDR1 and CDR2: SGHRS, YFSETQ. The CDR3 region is CASSTRTSGSDEQFF. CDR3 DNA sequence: TGCGCCAGCAGCACCCGGACTAGCGGGAGCGATGAGCAGTTCTTC.

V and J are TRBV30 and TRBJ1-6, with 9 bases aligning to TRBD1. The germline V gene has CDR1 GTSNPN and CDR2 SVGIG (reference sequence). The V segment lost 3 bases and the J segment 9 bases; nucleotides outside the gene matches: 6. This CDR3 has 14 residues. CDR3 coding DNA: TGTGCCTGGAGCATACAGGGGGCAACTTCACCCCTCCACTTT. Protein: CAWSIQGATSPLHF.

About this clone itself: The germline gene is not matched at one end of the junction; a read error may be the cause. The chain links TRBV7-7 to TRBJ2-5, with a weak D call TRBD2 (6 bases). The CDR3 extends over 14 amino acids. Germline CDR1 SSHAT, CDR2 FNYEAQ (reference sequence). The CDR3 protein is CASSNSGGQETQYF. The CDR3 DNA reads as TGTGCTAGCAGTAATAGCGGCGGGCAAGAGACCCAGTACTTC.

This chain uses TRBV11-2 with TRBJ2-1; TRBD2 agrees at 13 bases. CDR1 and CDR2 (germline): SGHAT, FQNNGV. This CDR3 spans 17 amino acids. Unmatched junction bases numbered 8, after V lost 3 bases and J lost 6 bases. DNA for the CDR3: TGTGCCAGCAGCTTCCCCACTAGCGGGAGGGATCCCAATGAGCAGTTCTTC. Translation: CASSFPTSGRDPNEQFF.

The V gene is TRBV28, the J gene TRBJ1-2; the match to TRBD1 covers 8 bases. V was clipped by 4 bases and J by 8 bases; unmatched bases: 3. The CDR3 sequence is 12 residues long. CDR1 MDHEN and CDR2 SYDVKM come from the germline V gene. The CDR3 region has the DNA TGTGCCAGCAGTTCGGACAGGGTCGGCTACACCTTC. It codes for CASSSDRVGYTF.

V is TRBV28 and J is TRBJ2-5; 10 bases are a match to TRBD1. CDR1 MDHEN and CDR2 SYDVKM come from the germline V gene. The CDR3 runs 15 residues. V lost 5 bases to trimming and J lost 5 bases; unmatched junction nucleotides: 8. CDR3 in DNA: TGTGCCAGCAGTCCAGGACAGGGGGAAAGGGAGACCCAGTACTTC. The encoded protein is CASSPGQGERETQYF.